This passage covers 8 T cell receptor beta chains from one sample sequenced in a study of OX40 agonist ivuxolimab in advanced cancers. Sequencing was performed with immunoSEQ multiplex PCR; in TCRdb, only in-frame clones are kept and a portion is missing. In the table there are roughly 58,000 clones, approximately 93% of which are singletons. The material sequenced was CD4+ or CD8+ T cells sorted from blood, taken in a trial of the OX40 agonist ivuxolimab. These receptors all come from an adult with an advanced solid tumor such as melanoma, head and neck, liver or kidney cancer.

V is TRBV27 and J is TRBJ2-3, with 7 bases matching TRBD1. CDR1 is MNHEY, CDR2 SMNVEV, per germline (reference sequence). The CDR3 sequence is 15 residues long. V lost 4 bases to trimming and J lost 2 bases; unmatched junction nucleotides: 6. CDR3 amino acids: CASSSPGQTTDTQYF. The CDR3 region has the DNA TGTGCCAGCAGTTCCCCGGGACAGACCACAGATACGCAGTATTTT.

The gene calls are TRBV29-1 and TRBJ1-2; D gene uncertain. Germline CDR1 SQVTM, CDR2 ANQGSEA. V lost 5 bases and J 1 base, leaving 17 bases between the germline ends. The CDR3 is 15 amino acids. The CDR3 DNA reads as TGCAGCGTTCTTCCCGAAAACACCCTTAACTATGGCTACACCTTC. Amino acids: CSVLPENTLNYGYTF.

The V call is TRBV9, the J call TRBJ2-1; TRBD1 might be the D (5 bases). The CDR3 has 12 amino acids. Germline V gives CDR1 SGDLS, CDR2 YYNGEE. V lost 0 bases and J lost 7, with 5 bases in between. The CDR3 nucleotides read TGTGCCAGCAGCGTAGAGGGGAATGAGCAGTTCTTC. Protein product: CASSVEGNEQFF.

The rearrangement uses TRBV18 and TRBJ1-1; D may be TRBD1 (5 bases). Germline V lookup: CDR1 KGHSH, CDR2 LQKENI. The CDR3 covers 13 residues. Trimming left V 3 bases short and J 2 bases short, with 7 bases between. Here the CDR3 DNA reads TGTGCCAGCTCACCGCAGGGTAACACTGAAGCTTTCTTT. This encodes CASSPQGNTEAFF.

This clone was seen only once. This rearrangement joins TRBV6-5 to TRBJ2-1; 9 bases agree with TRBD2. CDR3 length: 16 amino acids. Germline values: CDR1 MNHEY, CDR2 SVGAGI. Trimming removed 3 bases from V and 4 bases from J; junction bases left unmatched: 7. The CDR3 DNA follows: TGTGCCAGCAGTTATGGGGCGGGAGGGCTTTACAATGAGCAGTTCTTC. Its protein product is CASSYGAGGLYNEQFF.

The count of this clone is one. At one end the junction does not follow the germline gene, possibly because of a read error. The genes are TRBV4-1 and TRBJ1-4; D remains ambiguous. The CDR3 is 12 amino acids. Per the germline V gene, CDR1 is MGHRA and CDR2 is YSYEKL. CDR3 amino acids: CASSQEAPGLVF. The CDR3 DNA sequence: TGCGCCAGCAGCCAAGAGGCCCCAGGTTTGGTTTTT.

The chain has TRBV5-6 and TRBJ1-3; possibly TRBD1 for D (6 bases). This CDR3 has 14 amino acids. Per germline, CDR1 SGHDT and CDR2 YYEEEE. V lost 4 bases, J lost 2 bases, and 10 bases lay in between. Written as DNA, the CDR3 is TGTGCCAGCAGCATAGGGACAACTGGAAACACCATATATTTT. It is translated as CASSIGTTGNTIYF.

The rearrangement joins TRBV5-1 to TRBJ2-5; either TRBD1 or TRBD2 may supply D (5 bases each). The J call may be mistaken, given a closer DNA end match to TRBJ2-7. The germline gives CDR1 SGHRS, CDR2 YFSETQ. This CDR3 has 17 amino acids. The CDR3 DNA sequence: TGCGCCAGCAGCGGTCCCGGGACGGGGAAAAGCTCCTACGAGCAGTACTTC. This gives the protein CASSGPGTGKSSYEQYF.